One and the same sample provided the 9 T cell receptor beta chains below, sequenced in a study of monozygotic twins with inflammatory bowel disease. TCRdb re-called the 5' RACE reads and shows each CDR3 protein once, DNA omitted. This sample contains roughly 100,000 distinct CDR3 sequences. Specimen: blood. These receptors originate from a human donor with ulcerative colitis or Crohn's disease, or a healthy co-twin of an affected twin (not recorded which).

V and J are TRBV30 and TRBJ2-4. Looked up from germline, CDR1 is GTSNPN and CDR2 is SVGIG (reference sequence). CDR3 length: 18 amino acids. This CDR3 is CAWSQMRSNLGAKNIQYF.

This CDR3 reads CASSLANRGNTEAFF. The chain uses TRBV5-1 and TRBJ1-1; TCRdb lists TRBD1, though no DNA is available to test this call. This CDR3 has 15 residues. Germline values: CDR1 SGHRS, CDR2 YFSETQ. The whole variable domain, filled in from reference TRBV5-1 and TRBJ1-1, reads KAGVTQTPRYLIKTRGQQVTLSCSPISGHRSVSWYQQTPGQGLQFLFEYFSETQRNKGNFPGRFSGRQFSNSRSEMNVSTLELGDSALYLCASSLANRGNTEAFFGQGTRLTVV.

V and J are TRBV3-1 and TRBJ2-5; TCRdb calls TRBD2, which cannot be checked without DNA. CDR1 is LGHDT, CDR2 YNNKEL, per germline (reference sequence). CDR3 length: 15 amino acids. CDR3 sequence reads: CASSQNVGQQETQYF.

The chain couples TRBV5-1 to TRBJ2-3; the D call from TCRdb, TRBD2, cannot be confirmed without DNA. There are 19 residues in the CDR3. Germline CDR1 is SGHRS and CDR2 is YFSETQ. Here the CDR3 reads CASSLSALGGRSRTDTQYF.

The gene calls are TRBV20-1 and TRBJ2-4; the TCRdb call, TRBD2, lacks DNA for checking. The germline V gene has CDR1 DFQATT and CDR2 SNEGSKA (reference sequence). The CDR3 has 15 residues. The CDR3 is CSAPPGVRSKNIQYF.

CDR3 amino acids: CASSPSGVGLETQYF. The J gene is TRBJ2-5, the V gene TRBV28; with no DNA, the TCRdb D assignment of TRBD2 cannot be verified. Germline V gene data show CDR1 as MDHEN and CDR2 as SYDVKM. The CDR3 totals 15 residues.

The V gene is TRBV12-3 or TRBV12-4, the J gene TRBJ2-1; as DNA is missing, the TRBD1 call by TCRdb cannot be tested. This CDR3 is 15 amino acids long. CDR3 loop: CASSPRGAMGNEQFF.

The chain uses TRBV6-1 and TRBJ2-1; TCRdb lists TRBD1, though no DNA is available to test this call. The CDR3 extends over 14 amino acids. Germline V gene lookup returns CDR1 MNHNS and CDR2 SASEGT. The CDR3 sequence: CASSEEGWRREQFF.

The V gene is TRBV12-3 or TRBV12-4, the J gene TRBJ2-7; as DNA is missing, the TRBD1 call by TCRdb cannot be tested. The CDR3 is 14 residues long. CDR3 in amino acids: CASSPGTGFYEQYF.